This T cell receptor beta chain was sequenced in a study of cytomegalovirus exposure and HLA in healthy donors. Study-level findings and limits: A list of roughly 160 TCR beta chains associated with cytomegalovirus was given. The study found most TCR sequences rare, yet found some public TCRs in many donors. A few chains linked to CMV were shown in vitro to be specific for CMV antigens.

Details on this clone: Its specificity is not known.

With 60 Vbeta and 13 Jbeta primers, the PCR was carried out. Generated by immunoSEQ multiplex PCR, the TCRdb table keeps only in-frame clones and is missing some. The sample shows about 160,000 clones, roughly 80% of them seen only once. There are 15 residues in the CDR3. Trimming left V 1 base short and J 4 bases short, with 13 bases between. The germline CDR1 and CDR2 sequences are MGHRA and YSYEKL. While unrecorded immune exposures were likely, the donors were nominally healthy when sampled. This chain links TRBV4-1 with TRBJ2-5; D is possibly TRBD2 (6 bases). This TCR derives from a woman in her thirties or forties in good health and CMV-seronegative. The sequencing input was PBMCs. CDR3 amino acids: CASSQVGGILETQYF. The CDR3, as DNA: TGCGCCAGCAGCCAAGTCGGAGGGATTTTAGAGACCCAGTACTTC.